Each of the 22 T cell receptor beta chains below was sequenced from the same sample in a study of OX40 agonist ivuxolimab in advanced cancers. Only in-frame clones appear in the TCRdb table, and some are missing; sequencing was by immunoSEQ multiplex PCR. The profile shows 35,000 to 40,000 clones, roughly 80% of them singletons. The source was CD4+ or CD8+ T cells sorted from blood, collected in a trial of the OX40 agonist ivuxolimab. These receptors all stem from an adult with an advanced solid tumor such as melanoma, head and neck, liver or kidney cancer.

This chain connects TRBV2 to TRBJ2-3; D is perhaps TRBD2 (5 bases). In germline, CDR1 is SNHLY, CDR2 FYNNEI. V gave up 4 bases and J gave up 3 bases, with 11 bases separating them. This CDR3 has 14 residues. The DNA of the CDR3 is TGTGCCAGCAGTGCGGCGCTAGCAACAGATACGCAGTATTTT. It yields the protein CASSAALATDTQYF.

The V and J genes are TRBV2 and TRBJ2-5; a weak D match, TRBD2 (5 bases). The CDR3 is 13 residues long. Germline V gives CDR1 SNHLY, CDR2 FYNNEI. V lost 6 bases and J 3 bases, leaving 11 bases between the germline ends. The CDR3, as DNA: TGTGCCAGCAGCAGTCGAGCGGAAGAGACCCAGTACTTC. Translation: CASSSRAEETQYF.

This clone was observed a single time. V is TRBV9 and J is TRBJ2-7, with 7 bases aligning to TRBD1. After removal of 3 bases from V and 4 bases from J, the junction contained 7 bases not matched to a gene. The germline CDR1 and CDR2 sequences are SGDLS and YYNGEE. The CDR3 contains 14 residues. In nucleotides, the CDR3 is TGTGCCAGCAGCGCCGGGACAGACGAGTACGAGCAGTACTTC. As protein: CASSAGTDEYEQYF.

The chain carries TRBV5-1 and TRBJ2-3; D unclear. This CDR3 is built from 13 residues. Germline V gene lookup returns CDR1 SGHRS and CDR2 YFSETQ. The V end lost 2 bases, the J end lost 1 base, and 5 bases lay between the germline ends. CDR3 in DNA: TGCGCCAGCAGCTTCCTCGGCACAGATACGCAGTATTTT. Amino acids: CASSFLGTDTQYF.

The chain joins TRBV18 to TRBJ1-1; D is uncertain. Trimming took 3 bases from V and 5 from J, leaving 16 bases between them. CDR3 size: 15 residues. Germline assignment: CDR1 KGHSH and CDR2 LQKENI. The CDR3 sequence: CASSPEYIGGTEAFF. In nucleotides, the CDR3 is TGTGCCAGCTCACCTGAGTATATCGGAGGGACTGAAGCTTTCTTT. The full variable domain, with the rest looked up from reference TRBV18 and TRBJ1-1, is NAGVMQNPRHLVRRRGQEARLRCSPMKGHSHVYWYRQLPEEGLKFMVYLQKENIIDESGMPKERFSAEFPKEGPSILRIQQVVRGDSAAYFCASSPEYIGGTEAFFGQGTRLTVV.

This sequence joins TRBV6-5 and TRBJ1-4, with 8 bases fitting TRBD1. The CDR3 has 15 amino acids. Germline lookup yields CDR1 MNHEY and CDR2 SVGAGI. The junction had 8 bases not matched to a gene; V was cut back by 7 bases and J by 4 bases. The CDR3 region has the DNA TGTGCCAGCACCCTATTGACAGGGGTTAATGAAAAACTGTTTTTT. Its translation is CASTLLTGVNEKLFF.

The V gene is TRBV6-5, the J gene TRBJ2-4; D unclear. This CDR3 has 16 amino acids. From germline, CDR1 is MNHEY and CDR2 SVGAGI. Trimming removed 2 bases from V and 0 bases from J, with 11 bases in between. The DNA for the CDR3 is TGTGCCAGCAGTTACGGGCCAGGATTAGCCAAAAACATTCAGTACTTC. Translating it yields CASSYGPGLAKNIQYF.

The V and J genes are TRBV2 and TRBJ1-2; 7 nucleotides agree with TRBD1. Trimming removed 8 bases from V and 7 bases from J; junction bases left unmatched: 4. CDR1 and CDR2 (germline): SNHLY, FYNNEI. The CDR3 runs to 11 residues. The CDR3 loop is CASDREGGYTF. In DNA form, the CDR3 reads TGTGCCAGCGACAGGGAGGGTGGCTACACCTTC.

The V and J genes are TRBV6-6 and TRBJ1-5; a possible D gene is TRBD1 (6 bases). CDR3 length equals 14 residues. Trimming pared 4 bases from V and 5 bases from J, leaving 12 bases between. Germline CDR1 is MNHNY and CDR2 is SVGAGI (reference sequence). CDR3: CASSFSDSDQPQHF. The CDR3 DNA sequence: TGTGCCAGCAGTTTCTCGGACAGCGATCAGCCCCAGCATTTT.

CDR3 protein: CASSNTPSGRGTDTQYF. The CDR3 coding sequence is TGTGCCAGCAGCAACACCCCTAGCGGGAGAGGCACAGATACGCAGTATTTT. The chain links TRBV28 to TRBJ2-3; 10 nucleotides agree with TRBD2. Germline V CDR1 and CDR2: MDHEN, SYDVKM. The CDR3 spans 17 residues. V lost 6 bases, J lost 1 base, and 10 bases stayed unmatched.

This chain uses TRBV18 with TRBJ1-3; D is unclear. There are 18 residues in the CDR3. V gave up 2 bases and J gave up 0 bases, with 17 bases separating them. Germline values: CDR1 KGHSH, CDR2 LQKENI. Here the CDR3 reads CASSPVRPVLNSGNTIYF. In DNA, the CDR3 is TGTGCCAGCTCACCAGTGCGTCCGGTGCTCAACTCTGGAAACACCATATATTTT.

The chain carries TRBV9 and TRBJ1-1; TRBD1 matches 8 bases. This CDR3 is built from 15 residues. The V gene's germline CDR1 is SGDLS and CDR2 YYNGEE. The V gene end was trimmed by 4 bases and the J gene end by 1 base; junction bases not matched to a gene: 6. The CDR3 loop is CASSHQGAGNTEAFF. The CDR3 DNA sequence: TGTGCCAGCAGCCACCAGGGGGCCGGGAACACTGAAGCTTTCTTT.

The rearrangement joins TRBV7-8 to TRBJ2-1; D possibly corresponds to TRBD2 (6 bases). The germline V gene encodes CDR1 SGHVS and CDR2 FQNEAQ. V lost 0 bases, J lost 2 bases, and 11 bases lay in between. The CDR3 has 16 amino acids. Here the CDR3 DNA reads TGTGCCAGCAGCTTAGCGGCGGGACCGGCCTACAATGAGCAGTTCTTC. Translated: CASSLAAGPAYNEQFF.

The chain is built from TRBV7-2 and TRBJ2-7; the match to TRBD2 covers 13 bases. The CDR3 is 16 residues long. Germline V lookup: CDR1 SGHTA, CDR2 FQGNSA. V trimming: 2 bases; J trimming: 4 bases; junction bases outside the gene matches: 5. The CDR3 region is CASSLTRTSGSYEQYF. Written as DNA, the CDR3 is TGTGCCAGCAGCTTAACCCGGACTAGCGGGAGTTACGAGCAGTACTTC. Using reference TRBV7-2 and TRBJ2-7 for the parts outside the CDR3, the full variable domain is GAGVSQSPSNKVTEKGKDVELRCDPISGHTALYWYRQSLGQGLEFLIYFQGNSAPDKSGLPSDRFSAERTGGSVSTLTIQRTQQEDSAVYLCASSLTRTSGSYEQYFGPGTRLTVT.

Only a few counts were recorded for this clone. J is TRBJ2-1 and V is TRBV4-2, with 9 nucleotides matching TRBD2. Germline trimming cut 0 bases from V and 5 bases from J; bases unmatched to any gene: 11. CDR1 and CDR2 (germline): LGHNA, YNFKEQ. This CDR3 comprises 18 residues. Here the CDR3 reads CASSQEAVGVAGDNEQFF. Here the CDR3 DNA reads TGTGCCAGCAGCCAAGAAGCGGTGGGGGTAGCGGGAGACAATGAGCAGTTCTTC.

The CDR3 region is CASSTRDLSETQYF. The CDR3 nucleotides are TGCGCCAGCAGCACCCGGGACTTATCGGAGACCCAGTACTTC. The chain couples TRBV5-1 to TRBJ2-5; possible D gene TRBD2, 6 bases. The CDR3 loop spans 14 amino acids. V was clipped by 4 bases and J by 5 bases, with 15 bases between them. Germline V gives CDR1 SGHRS, CDR2 YFSETQ.

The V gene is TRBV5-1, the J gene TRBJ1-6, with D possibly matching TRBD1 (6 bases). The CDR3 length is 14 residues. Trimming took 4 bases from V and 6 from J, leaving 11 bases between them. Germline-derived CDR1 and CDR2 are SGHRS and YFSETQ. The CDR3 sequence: CASSLRTANSPLHF. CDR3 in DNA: TGCGCCAGCAGCCTACGGACAGCTAATTCACCCCTCCACTTT.

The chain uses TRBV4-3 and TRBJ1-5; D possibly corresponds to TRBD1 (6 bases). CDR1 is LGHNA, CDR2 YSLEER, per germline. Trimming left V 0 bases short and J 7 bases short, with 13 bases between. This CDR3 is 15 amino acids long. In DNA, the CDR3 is TGCGCCAGCAGCCAAGATCGGCAGGGGAGACAGCCCCAGCATTTT. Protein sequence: CASSQDRQGRQPQHF.

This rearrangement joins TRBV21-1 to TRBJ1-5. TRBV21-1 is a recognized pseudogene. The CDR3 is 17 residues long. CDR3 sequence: CASKRVLHPNSNQPQHF. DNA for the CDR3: TGTGCCAGCAAACGGGTCTTACATCCCAATAGCAATCAGCCCCAGCATTTT.

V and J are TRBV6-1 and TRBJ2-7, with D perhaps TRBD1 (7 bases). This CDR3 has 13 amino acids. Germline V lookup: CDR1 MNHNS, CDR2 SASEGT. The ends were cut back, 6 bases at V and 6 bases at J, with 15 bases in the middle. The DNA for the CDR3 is TGTGCCAGCAGCGCTAGACAGGGAGGCGAGCAGTACTTC. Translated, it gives CASSARQGGEQYF.

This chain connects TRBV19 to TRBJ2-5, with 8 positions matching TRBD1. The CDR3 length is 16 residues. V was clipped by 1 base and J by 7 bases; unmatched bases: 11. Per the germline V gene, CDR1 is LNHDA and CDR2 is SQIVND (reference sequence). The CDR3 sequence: CASSIGRTGQTRTQYF. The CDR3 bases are TGTGCCAGTAGTATAGGAAGGACAGGGCAGACCCGGACCCAGTACTTC.

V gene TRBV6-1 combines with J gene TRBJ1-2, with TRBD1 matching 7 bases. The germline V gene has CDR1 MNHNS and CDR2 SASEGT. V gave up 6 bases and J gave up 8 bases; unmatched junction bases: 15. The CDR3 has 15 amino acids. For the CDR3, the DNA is TGTGCCAGCAGGAAAATAGGGGGCGGTGCGGCCGGCTACACCTTC. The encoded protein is CASRKIGGGAAGYTF.